This entry lists 17 T cell receptor beta chains sequenced from one sample in a study of tissue T cells after allogeneic stem cell transplantation. Sequenced by immunoSEQ multiplex PCR; TCRdb stores in-frame clones only, minus some. The sample has approximately 4,000 clones; 47% are singletons. Time point meaning: mouse harvest day 14 after allogeneic transplant. The graft held 10^6 splenic CD5+ T cells and 10^7 T-cell-depleted bone marrow cells. The sample was gut tissue. Receptors were obtained from a female BALB/c mouse given C57BL/6 T cells with graft-versus-host disease after an allogeneic hematopoietic cell transplant.

This clone has only a few counts. Gene names are the mouse ones. The CDR3 goes on 1 residue after the read ends, and that part is filled in from the germline J gene. The rearrangement uses TRBV26 and TRBJ2-7; 9 nucleotides line up with TRBD2. The germline CDR1 and CDR2 sequences are KGHPV and FQNQEV (reference sequence). Trimming cost V 2 bases and J 2 bases; bases outside gene matches: 1. The CDR3 is 14 amino acids. CDR3 protein: CASSLGTGTYEQYF. The sequenced CDR3 bases are TGTGCCAGCAGTCTGGGGACTGGGACCTATGAACAGTAC.

Details on this clone: The gene names given are mouse names. The CDR3 end is not reached by the read, which stops 1 residue before it; the germline J gene fills it in. The chain uses TRBV12-1 and TRBJ2-5; TRBD1 is a possible D gene (7 bases). Trimming cost V 2 bases and J 0 bases, with 11 bases left between them. In germline, CDR1 is SGHSN, CDR2 HYEKVE. The CDR3 length is 15 residues. The sequenced CDR3 bases are TGTGCCAGCTCTCCTAGGGGGCCTAACCAAGACACCCAGTAC. Translated: CASSPRGPNQDTQY. From start to end, the CDR3 is CASSPRGPNQDTQYF.

This clone is a singleton in its sample. The genes and germline here are from mouse. The read falls 1 residue short of the CDR3 end, and the missing part is taken from the germline J gene. The chain uses TRBV3 and TRBJ1-6; D gene uncertain. TRBJ1-6 is assigned to the ORF class and has an uncertain function. Trimming left V 2 bases short and J 6 bases short, with 5 bases between. The CDR3 totals 13 residues. The germline V gene encodes CDR1 SNHLY and CDR2 FYNGKV (reference sequence). This CDR3 reads CASSLSLNSPLYF. The CDR3 DNA, read in part, is TGTGCCAGCAGCTTATCCCTTAATTCGCCCCTCTAC.

As concerns this clone: Each gene name is a mouse one. The read terminates 1 residue before the CDR3 end, so the remaining end is supplied by the germline J gene. The chain employs TRBV26 and TRBJ2-5, with 8 positions matching TRBD2. J was trimmed by 1 base and V by 7 bases; bases with no gene match: 4. The length of the CDR3 is 14 residues. Germline CDR1 KGHPV, CDR2 FQNQEV (reference sequence). The DNA read from the CDR3 is TGTGCCAGCACTGGGGGGCCTGACCAAGACACCCAGTAC. Protein sequence: CASTGGPDQDTQY. The full CDR3 reads CASTGGPDQDTQYF.

As concerns this clone: An end of the junction does not agree with germline; a read error may underlie this. Gene labels here are mouse ones. With the read ending 1 residue before the CDR3 end, the germline J gene is used to fill in that end. J is TRBJ2-3 and V is TRBV13-1, with D possibly being TRBD1 (6 bases). CDR3 size: 15 residues. Looked up from germline, CDR1 is NSHNY and CDR2 is SYGAGN. CDR3 residues: CASTDARGAPETLYF. CDR3 bases read: TGTGCCAGCACTGATGCCAGGGGCGCTCCAGAAACCCTGTAT.

Turning to this clone: Gene names follow the mouse nomenclature. The read halts 1 residue ahead of the CDR3 end, with the missing end drawn from the germline J gene. The genes are TRBV12-1 and TRBJ2-1, with D possibly matching TRBD1 (6 bases). Germline CDR1 reads SGHSN; CDR2 reads HYEKVE. V dropped 1 base and J dropped 1 base, with 7 bases sitting between them. CDR3 size: 14 residues. The CDR3 spells CASSLGQNYAEQFF. The covered CDR3 bases are TGTGCCAGCTCTCTAGGACAGAACTATGCTGAGCAGTTC.

A remark on this clone: One end of the junction fails to match germline, which may point to a read error. Genes and germline come from the mouse. The read falls 1 residue short of the CDR3 end, and the missing part is taken from the germline J gene. The chain is built from TRBV3 and TRBJ2-2; D is possibly TRBD1 (5 bases). The CDR3 spans 12 residues. Germline V gives CDR1 SNHLY, CDR2 FYNGKV (reference sequence). CDR3 DNA (partial): TGTGTCAGCAGGGTAAACACCGGGCAGCTCTAC. It yields the protein CVSRVNTGQLY. The CDR3 in full is CVSRVNTGQLYF.

This clone was observed a few times. Mouse names are used for the genes. The CDR3: CASSRDNQDTQYF. The DNA read from the CDR3 is TGTGCCAGCAGCCGGGACAACCAAGACACCCAGTAC. This rearrangement joins TRBV2 to TRBJ2-5; D might be TRBD1 or TRBD2, each matching 5 bases. The sequenced fragment ends 1 residue before the CDR3 boundary, so the rest is inferred from the germline J gene. Germline V CDR1 and CDR2: LGHNA, YSYQKL. V lost 4 bases and J 0 bases, leaving 5 bases between the germline ends. The CDR3 is 13 amino acids.

A note on this clone: The gene symbols are mouse symbols. The DNA ends 1 residue before the CDR3 does, and the rest of the CDR3 is filled in from the germline J gene. V and J are TRBV15 and TRBJ2-7, with TRBD1 matching over 11 bases. The trim removed 5 bases at V and 6 bases at J, leaving 6 bases unmatched. The CDR3 is 14 amino acids. Germline values: CDR1 SGHND, CDR2 FRSKSL. This chain's CDR3 is CASSRSGTGGEQYF. Incomplete CDR3 DNA: TGTGCCAGCAGTCGCTCCGGGACAGGGGGTGAACAGTAC.

By sample share, this clone is large. The gene names here belong to mouse. The read comes to an end 1 residue before the CDR3 does, leaving the germline J gene to fill in the end. The chain combines TRBV23 with TRBJ2-7; TRBD1 is the table's D call and was not checked against the DNA. Germline values: CDR1 KGHTA, CDR2 FQNQQP. The CDR3 is 14 amino acids. CDR3 amino acids: CSSSPDRSSYEQYF. CDR3 DNA, as far as it was read: TGCTCCAGCAGTCCCGACAGGAGCTCCTATGAACAGTAC.

This clone was counted only a few times. Germline and genes: mouse. The DNA read from the CDR3 is TGTGCCAGCAGTTTACAGGGCGGCACCGGGCAGCTCTAC. This encodes CASSLQGGTGQLY. The entire CDR3 sequence reads CASSLQGGTGQLYF. The V and J genes are TRBV15 and TRBJ2-2, with a tentative D call TRBD1 (5 bases). The CDR3 end lies 1 residue beyond the end of the read and is filled in from the germline J gene. Trimming pared 2 bases from V and 4 bases from J, leaving 8 bases between. CDR1 and CDR2 (germline): SGHND, FRSKSL. The CDR3 totals 14 residues.

A word on this clone: Gene names denote mouse genes. From the germline J gene comes the end of the CDR3, since the read stops 1 residue before it. This sequence joins TRBV13-1 and TRBJ1-1; the D gene is possibly TRBD1 (5 bases). V lost 2 bases, J lost 7 bases, and 6 bases lay in between. The germline CDR1 and CDR2 sequences are NSHNY and SYGAGN. The CDR3 sequence is 11 residues long. This chain's CDR3 is CASSDREEVFF. The CDR3 DNA, read in part, is TGTGCCAGCAGTGACAGGGAAGAAGTCTTC.

Concerning this clone: Gene names refer to mouse genes. The sequence runs out 1 residue before the end of the CDR3; the remainder is reconstructed from the germline J gene. The chain is built from TRBV13-1 and TRBJ2-5; 11 bases fit TRBD2. Germline values: CDR1 NSHNY, CDR2 SYGAGN. CDR3 length equals 15 residues. V was clipped by 5 bases and J by 6 bases; unmatched bases: 8. The sequenced CDR3 bases are TGTGCCAGCAGAACTGGGGGGGCGCGTTATGACACCCAGTAC. It yields the protein CASRTGGARYDTQY. The full CDR3 sequence reads CASRTGGARYDTQYF.

Turning to this clone: Mouse gene names apply. The DNA ends 1 residue before the CDR3 does, and the rest of the CDR3 is filled in from the germline J gene. V and J are TRBV26 and TRBJ2-1; D is unresolved. Per the germline V gene, CDR1 is KGHPV and CDR2 is FQNQEV (reference sequence). This CDR3 region has 12 residues. V was clipped by 2 bases and J by 7 bases, with 6 bases between them. The sequenced part of the CDR3 DNA is TGTGCCAGCAGTCTGGTTTGGGCTGAGCAGTTC. Translated: CASSLVWAEQF. The whole CDR3 protein is CASSLVWAEQFF.

A word on this clone: All gene names here are mouse names. The DNA read from the CDR3 is TGTGCCAGCGGTGAATGGGCAGCAAACACCGGGCAGCTCTAC. It specifies CASGEWAANTGQLY. The full-length CDR3 reads as CASGEWAANTGQLYF. This rearrangement joins TRBV13-2 to TRBJ2-2; D is unclear. The read stops 1 residue short of the end of the CDR3; the missing end is completed from the germline J gene. The CDR3 is 15 amino acids. CDR1 and CDR2 (germline): NNHNN, SYGAGS (reference sequence). The V gene lost 2 bases and the J gene lost 0 bases, with 8 bases spanning the gap.

In regard to this clone: A junction end diverges from the germline sequence, so it may reflect a read error. Mouse gene names apply. The read ends 1 residue before the CDR3 terminus; that terminus is restored from the germline J gene. This specimen includes other DNA sequences encoding the same CDR3. The genes are TRBV13-2 and TRBJ2-3, with D tentatively TRBD1 or TRBD2 (5 bases each). CDR3 length: 14 amino acids. Germline CDR1 and CDR2: NNHNN and SYGAGS (reference sequence). Partial CDR3 DNA: TGTGCCAGTGGTGATCTGGGACGTGCAGAAACGCTGTAT. Encoded protein: CASGDLGRAETLY. The entire CDR3 protein is CASGDLGRAETLYF.

This clone was detected once. Any gene name here is a mouse gene name. The sequence runs out 1 residue before the end of the CDR3; the remainder is reconstructed from the germline J gene. This chain joins TRBV26 and TRBJ2-1; weak D call: TRBD2 (5 bases). Germline V CDR1 and CDR2: KGHPV, FQNQEV (reference sequence). Between the trimmed V and J ends, which lost 2 bases and 1 base, there was a span of 6 bases. The CDR3 runs 14 residues. CDR3 protein: CASSLMGNYAEQFF. Incomplete CDR3 DNA: TGTGCCAGCAGTCTGATGGGGAACTATGCTGAGCAGTTC.